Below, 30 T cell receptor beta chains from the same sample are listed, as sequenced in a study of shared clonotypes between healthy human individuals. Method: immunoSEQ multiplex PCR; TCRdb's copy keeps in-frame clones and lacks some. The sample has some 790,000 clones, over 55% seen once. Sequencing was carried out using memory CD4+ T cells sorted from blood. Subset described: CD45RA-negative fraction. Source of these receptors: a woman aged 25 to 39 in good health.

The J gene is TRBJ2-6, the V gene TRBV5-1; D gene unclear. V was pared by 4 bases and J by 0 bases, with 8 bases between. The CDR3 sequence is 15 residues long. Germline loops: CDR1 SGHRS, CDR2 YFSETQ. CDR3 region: CASSLQVSGANVLTF. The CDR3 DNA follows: TGCGCCAGCAGCCTCCAGGTCTCTGGGGCCAACGTCCTGACTTTC. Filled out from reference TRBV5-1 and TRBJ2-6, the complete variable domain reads KAGVTQTPRYLIKTRGQQVTLSCSPISGHRSVSWYQQTPGQGLQFLFEYFSETQRNKGNFPGRFSGRQFSNSRSEMNVSTLELGDSALYLCASSLQVSGANVLTFGAGSRLTVL.

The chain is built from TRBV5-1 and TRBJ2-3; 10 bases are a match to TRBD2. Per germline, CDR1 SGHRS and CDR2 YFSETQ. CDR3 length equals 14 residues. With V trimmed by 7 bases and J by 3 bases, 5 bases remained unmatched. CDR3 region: CASGLAEGTDTQYF. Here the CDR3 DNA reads TGCGCCAGCGGACTAGCGGAGGGAACAGATACGCAGTATTTT.

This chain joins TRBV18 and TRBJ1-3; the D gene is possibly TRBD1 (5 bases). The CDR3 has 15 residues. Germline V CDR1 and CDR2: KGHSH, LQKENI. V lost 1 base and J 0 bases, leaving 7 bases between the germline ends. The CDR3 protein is CASSPQTASGNTIYF. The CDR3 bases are TGTGCCAGCTCACCACAGACAGCCTCTGGAAACACCATATATTTT.

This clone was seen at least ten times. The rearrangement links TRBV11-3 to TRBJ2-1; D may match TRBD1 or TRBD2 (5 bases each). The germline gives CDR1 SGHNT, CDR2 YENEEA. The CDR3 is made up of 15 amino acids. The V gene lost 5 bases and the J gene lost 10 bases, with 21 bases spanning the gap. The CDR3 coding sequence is TGTGCCAGCAGCACTCAGGGTATGGTGGGAGACGAGCAGTTCTTC. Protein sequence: CASSTQGMVGDEQFF.

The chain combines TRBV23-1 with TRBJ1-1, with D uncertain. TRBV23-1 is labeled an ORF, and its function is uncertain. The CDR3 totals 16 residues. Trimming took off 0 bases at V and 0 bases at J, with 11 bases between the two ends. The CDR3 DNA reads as TGCGCCAGCAGTCAATCGTGTCAGCCCATGAACACTGAAGCTTTCTTT. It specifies CASSQSCQPMNTEAFF.

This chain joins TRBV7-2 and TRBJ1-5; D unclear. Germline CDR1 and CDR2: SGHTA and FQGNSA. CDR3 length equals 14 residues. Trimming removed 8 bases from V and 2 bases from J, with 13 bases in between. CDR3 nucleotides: TGTGCCAGCGGAAGAGGTTGGGGCAATCAGCCCCAGCATTTT. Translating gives CASGRGWGNQPQHF.

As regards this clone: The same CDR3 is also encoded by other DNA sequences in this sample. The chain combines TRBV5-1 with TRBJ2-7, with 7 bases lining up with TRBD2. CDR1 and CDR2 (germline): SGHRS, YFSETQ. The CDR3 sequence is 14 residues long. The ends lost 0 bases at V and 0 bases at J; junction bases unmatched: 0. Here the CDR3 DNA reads TGCGCCAGCAGCTTGGGCGGGGGCTCCTACGAGCAGTACTTC. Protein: CASSLGGGSYEQYF. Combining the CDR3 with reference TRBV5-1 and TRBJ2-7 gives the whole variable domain KAGVTQTPRYLIKTRGQQVTLSCSPISGHRSVSWYQQTPGQGLQFLFEYFSETQRNKGNFPGRFSGRQFSNSRSEMNVSTLELGDSALYLCASSLGGGSYEQYFGPGTRLTVT.

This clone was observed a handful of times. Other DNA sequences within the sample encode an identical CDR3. The CDR3 here is CASSADSNQPQHF. The CDR3, as DNA: TGCGCCAGCAGCGCGGACAGCAATCAGCCCCAGCATTTT. The rearrangement joins TRBV5-1 to TRBJ1-5; D not certain. CDR1 is SGHRS, CDR2 YFSETQ, per germline. V was pared by 4 bases and J by 1 base, with 6 bases between. The CDR3 length is 13 residues. The full variable domain, rest sourced from reference TRBV5-1 and TRBJ1-5, is KAGVTQTPRYLIKTRGQQVTLSCSPISGHRSVSWYQQTPGQGLQFLFEYFSETQRNKGNFPGRFSGRQFSNSRSEMNVSTLELGDSALYLCASSADSNQPQHFGDGTRLSIL.

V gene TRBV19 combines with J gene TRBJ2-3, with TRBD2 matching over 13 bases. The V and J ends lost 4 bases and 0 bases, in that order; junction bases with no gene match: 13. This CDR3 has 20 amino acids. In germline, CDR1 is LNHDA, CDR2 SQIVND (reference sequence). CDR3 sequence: CASSKKLWTSGGFSTDTQYF. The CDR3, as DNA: TGTGCCAGTAGTAAGAAACTTTGGACTAGCGGGGGATTTAGCACAGATACGCAGTATTTT.

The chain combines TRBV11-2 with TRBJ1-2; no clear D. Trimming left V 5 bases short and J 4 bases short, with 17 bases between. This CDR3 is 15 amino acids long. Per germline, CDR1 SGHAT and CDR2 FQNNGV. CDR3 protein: CASSPGQAWAYGYTF. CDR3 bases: TGTGCCAGCAGCCCTGGTCAGGCTTGGGCCTATGGCTACACCTTC.

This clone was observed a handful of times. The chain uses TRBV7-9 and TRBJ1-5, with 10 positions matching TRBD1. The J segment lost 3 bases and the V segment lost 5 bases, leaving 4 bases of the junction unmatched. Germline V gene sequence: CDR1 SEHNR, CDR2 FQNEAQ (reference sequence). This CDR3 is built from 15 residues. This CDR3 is CASSRTGGDNQPQHF. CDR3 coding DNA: TGTGCCAGCAGCCGGACAGGGGGTGACAATCAGCCCCAGCATTTT. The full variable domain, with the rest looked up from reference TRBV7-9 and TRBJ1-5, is DTGVSQNPRHKITKRGQNVTFRCDPISEHNRLYWYRQTLGQGPEFLTYFQNEAQLEKSRLLSDRFSAERPKGSFSTLEIQRTEQGDSAMYLCASSRTGGDNQPQHFGDGTRLSIL.

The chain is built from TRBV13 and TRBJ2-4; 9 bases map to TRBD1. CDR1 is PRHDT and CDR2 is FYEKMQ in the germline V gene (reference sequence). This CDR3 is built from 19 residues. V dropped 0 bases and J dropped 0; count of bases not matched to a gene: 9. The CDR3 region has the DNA TGTGCCAGCAGCTTAGGAGGGACAGGGAGAGGATCAGCCAAAAACATTCAGTACTTC. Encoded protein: CASSLGGTGRGSAKNIQYF.

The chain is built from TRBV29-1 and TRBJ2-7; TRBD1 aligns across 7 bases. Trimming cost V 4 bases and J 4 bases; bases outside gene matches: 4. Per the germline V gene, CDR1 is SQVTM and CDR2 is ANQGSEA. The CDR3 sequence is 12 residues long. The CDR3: CSVATGLYEQYF. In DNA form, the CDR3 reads TGCAGCGTTGCGACAGGGTTGTACGAGCAGTACTTC.

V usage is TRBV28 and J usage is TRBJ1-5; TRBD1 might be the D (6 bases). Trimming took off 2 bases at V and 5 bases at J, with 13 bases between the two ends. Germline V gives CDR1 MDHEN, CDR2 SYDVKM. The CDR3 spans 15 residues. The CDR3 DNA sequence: TGTGCCAGCAGTTTAGTTTGGGGGGCGGATCAGCCCCAGCATTTT. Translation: CASSLVWGADQPQHF.

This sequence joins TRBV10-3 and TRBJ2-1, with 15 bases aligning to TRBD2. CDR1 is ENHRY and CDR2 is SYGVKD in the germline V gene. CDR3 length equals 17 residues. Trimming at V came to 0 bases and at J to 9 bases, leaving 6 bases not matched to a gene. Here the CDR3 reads CAISESWTSGRASEQFF. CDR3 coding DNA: TGTGCCATCAGTGAGTCCTGGACTAGCGGGAGGGCGAGTGAGCAGTTCTTC.

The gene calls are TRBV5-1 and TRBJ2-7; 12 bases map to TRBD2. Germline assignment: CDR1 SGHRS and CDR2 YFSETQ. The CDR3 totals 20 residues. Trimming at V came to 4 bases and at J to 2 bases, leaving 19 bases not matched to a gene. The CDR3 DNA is TGCGCCAGCAGCCCAGACCCCTCCCTTCGGACTAGCGGGGCCCCCTACGAGCAGTACTTC. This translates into CASSPDPSLRTSGAPYEQYF.

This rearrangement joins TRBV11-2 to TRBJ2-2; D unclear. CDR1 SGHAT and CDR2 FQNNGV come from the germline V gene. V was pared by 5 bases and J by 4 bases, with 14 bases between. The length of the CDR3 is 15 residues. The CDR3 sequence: CASSPQLSGTGELFF. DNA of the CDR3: TGTGCCAGCAGCCCCCAGTTATCCGGCACCGGGGAGCTGTTTTTT.

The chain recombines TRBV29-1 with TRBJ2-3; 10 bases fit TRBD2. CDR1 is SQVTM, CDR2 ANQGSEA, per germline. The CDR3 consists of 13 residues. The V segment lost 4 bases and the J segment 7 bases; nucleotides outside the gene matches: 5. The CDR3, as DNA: TGCAGCGTTGTCCTAGCGGGAGTTAATACGCAGTATTTT. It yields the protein CSVVLAGVNTQYF.

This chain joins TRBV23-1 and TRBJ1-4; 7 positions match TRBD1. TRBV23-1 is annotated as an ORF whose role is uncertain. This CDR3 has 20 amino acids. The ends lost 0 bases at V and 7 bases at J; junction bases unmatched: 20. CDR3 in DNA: TGCGCCAGCAGTCAATCTGTCTCCCGGGTAGGGAGGGGGCGTCGTGAAAAACTGTTTTTT. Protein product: CASSQSVSRVGRGRREKLFF.

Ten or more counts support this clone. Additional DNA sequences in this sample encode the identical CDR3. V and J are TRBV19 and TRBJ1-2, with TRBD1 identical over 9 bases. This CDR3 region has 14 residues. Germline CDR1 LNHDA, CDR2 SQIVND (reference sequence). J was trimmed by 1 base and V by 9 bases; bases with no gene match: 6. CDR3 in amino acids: CASRPGQGNYGYTF. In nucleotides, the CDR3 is TGTGCCAGCCGGCCGGGACAGGGTAACTATGGCTACACCTTC.

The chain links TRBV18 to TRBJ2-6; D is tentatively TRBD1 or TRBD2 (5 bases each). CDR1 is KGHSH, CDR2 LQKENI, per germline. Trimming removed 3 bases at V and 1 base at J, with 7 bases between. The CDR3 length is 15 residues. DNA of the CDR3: TGTGCCAGCTCACCGGGGGTTTCTGGGGCCAACGTCCTGACTTTC. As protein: CASSPGVSGANVLTF.

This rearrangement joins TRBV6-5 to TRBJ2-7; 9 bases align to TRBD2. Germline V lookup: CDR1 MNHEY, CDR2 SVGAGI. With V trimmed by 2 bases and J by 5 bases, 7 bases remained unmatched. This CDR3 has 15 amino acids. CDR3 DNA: TGTGCCAGCAGTTACGCGGCGGGAGGGAACCACGAGCAGTACTTC. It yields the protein CASSYAAGGNHEQYF.

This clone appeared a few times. CDR3 loop: CASTATDCNQPQHF. In DNA form, the CDR3 reads TGTGCCAGCACCGCGACGGACTGTAATCAGCCCCAGCATTTT. The chain is built from TRBV7-6 and TRBJ1-5; D gene uncertain. There are 14 residues in the CDR3. Germline values: CDR1 SGHVS, CDR2 FNYEAQ. Deletions cut 7 bases from V and 4 bases from J, with 14 bases between.

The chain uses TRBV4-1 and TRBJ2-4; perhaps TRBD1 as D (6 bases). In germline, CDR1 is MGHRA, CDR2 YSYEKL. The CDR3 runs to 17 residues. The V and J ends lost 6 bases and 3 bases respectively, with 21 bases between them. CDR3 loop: CASRNVGQQIGKNIQYF. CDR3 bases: TGCGCCAGCAGGAACGTCGGACAGCAGATAGGCAAAAACATTCAGTACTTC.

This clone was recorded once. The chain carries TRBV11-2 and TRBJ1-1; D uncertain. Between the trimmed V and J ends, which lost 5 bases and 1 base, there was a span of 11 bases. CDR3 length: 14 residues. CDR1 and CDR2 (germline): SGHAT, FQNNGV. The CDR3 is CASSPQTPNTEAFF. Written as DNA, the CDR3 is TGTGCCAGCAGCCCACAAACACCGAACACTGAAGCTTTCTTT.

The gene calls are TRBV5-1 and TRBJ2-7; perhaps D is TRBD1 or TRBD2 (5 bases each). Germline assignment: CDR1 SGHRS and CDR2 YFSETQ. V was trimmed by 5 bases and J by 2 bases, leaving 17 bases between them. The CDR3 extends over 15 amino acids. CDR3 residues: CASRRLVGDPYEQYF. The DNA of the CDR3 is TGCGCCAGCAGGCGATTAGTGGGGGACCCCTACGAGCAGTACTTC. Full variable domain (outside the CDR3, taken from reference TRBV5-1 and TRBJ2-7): KAGVTQTPRYLIKTRGQQVTLSCSPISGHRSVSWYQQTPGQGLQFLFEYFSETQRNKGNFPGRFSGRQFSNSRSEMNVSTLELGDSALYLCASRRLVGDPYEQYFGPGTRLTVT.

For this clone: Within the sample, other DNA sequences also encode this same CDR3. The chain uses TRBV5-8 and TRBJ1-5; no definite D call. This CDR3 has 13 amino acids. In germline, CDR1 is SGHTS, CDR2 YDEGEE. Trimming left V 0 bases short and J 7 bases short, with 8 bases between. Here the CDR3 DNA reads TGTGCCAGCAGCTTGGCCTCTGACCAGCCCCAGCATTTT. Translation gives CASSLASDQPQHF.

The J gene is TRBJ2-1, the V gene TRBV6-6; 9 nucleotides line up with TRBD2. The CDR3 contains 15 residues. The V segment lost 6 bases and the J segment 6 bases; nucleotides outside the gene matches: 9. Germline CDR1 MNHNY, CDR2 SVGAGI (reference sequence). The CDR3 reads CASSWGTSISNEQFF. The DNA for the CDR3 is TGTGCCAGCAGCTGGGGGACTAGCATTTCCAATGAGCAGTTCTTC.

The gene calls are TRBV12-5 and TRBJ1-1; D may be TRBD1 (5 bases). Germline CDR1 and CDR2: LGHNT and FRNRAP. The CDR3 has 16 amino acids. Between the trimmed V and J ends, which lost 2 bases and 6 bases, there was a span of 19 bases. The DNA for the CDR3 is TGTGCTAGTGGTTTGAGGCGGGGGGAGGAATTCGCTGAAGCTTTCTTT. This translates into CASGLRRGEEFAEAFF.

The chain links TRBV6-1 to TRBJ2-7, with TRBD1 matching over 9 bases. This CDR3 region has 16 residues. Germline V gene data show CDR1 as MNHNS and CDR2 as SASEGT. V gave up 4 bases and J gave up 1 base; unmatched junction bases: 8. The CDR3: CASSVGQGFRSYEQYF. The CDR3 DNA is TGTGCCAGCAGTGTAGGACAGGGGTTCCGTTCCTACGAGCAGTACTTC.